The 11 T cell receptor beta chains reported below all come from one sample, sequenced in a study of spatial heterogeneity in lung cancer. TCRdb itself ran the 5' RACE reads through MiXCR, one entry per CDR3 protein. The sample consists of around 6,700 distinct CDR3 sequences, 7% of them appearing once. Described time point: sample taken at primary tumor resection. Tumor, nontumor lung or frozen PBMC supplied whole RNA, sequenced without sorting. The sequencing used PBMCs, collected at surgery. The receptors were sampled from a male donor with early-stage non-small cell lung cancer.

Points on this clonotype: This beta chain was picked up by a library intended for alpha chains and is off target, so its count carries little meaning. V is TRBV19 and J is TRBJ2-4, with D perhaps assigned TRBD1 or TRBD2 (5 bases each). The germline CDR1 and CDR2 sequences are LNHDA and SQIVND (reference sequence). The V and J ends lost 4 bases and 4 bases respectively, with 14 bases between them. CDR3 length: 15 residues. Here the CDR3 reads CASSRGKWVKNIQYF. The CDR3, as DNA: TGTGCCAGTAGTAGGGGGAAATGGGTTAAAAACATTCAGTACTTC.

This clonotype occurred a few times. Since the library was made to target alpha chains, this beta chain is a stray read and its abundance is not meaningful. This chain connects TRBV7-7 to TRBJ2-7; D is possibly TRBD2 (6 bases). This CDR3 contains 15 residues. Germline assignment: CDR1 SSHAT and CDR2 FNYEAQ (reference sequence). CDR3 nucleotides: TGTGCTAGCTCTCCCCTGGGCGGGGATTTTGACGAGCAGTACTTC. It codes for CASSPLGGDFDEQYF.

In regard to this clonotype: The library was designed around alpha chains, so this beta chain is a stray read whose abundance carries little weight. V is TRBV6-5 and J is TRBJ1-4; D uncertain. V was pared by 7 bases and J by 7 bases, with 10 bases between. Germline CDR1 MNHEY, CDR2 SVGAGI. This CDR3 is 12 amino acids long. The CDR3 is CASTSLGEKLFF. The CDR3 DNA sequence: TGTGCCAGCACCTCTTTGGGTGAAAAACTGTTTTTT.

This clonotype was picked up many times. Since it is a stray read in a library aimed at alpha chains, this beta chain has a size that is not meaningful. V usage is TRBV11-2 and J usage is TRBJ2-3; 10 bases are shared with TRBD1. This CDR3 comprises 15 residues. Looked up from germline, CDR1 is SGHAT and CDR2 is FQNNGV. Trimming took 1 base from V and 5 from J; bases not matched to a gene: 3. Here the CDR3 reads CASSLVGQGGDTQYF. In DNA form, the CDR3 reads TGTGCCAGCAGCTTAGTCGGACAGGGGGGAGATACGCAGTATTTT.

This clonotype was seen repeatedly, ten times or more. This beta chain lies outside the target of a library built for alpha chains; its clone size means little. V and J are TRBV6-5 and TRBJ2-1, with unresolved D. CDR1 is MNHEY and CDR2 is SVGAGI in the germline V gene. The CDR3 totals 13 residues. Trimming removed 0 bases at V and 8 bases at J, with 8 bases between. The CDR3 bases are TGTGCCAGCAGTTACTCCGAACGCGATGAGCAGTTCTTC. Its translation: CASSYSERDEQFF.

This clonotype came up many times. For a library built for alpha chains, this beta chain is a stray read; little rests on its size. J is TRBJ2-2 and V is TRBV21-1. TRBV21-1 is reported as a pseudogene. The CDR3 extends over 14 amino acids. CDR3 coding DNA: TGTGCCAGCAGCAATAAATACTTTCCGGGGGAGCTGTTTTTT. Protein sequence: CASSNKYFPGELFF.

By share, this clonotype ranks as large. The size of this beta chain means little, since it is a stray read in a library made for alpha chains. V and J are TRBV28 and TRBJ1-4; D unresolved. Deletions cut 2 bases from V and 8 bases from J, with 12 bases between. The CDR3 has 14 residues. Per germline, CDR1 MDHEN and CDR2 SYDVKM. As DNA, the CDR3 is TGTGCCAGCAGTTTAATGGGGTCCGGCGAAAAACTGTTTTTT. Its protein product is CASSLMGSGEKLFF.

This clonotype has a count of ten or more. This beta chain appears as a stray read in a library generated for alpha chains; its size is not informative. The genes are TRBV15 and TRBJ2-5; no firm D call. The CDR3 extends over 14 amino acids. Germline CDR1 reads LNHNV; CDR2 reads YYDKDF (reference sequence). V lost 1 base and J 2 bases, leaving 8 bases between the germline ends. The CDR3 loop is CATSRGTGQETQYF. CDR3 nucleotide sequence: TGTGCCACCAGCAGAGGGACCGGTCAAGAGACCCAGTACTTC. Full variable domain (missing parts from reference TRBV15 and TRBJ2-5): DAMVIQNPRYQVTQFGKPVTLSCSQTLNHNVMYWYQQKSSQAPKLLFHYYDKDFNNEADTPDNFQSRRPNTSFCFLDIRSPGLGDTAMYLCATSRGTGQETQYFGPGTRLLVL.

This clonotype was picked up many times. In a library made to pick up alpha chains, this beta chain is a stray read with a size that means little. The rearrangement joins TRBV2 to TRBJ2-1, with no clear D. The germline V and J ends were trimmed by 0 bases and 6 bases, with 6 bases remaining between them. CDR1 is SNHLY, CDR2 FYNNEI, per germline. The length of the CDR3 is 13 residues. CDR3 nucleotide sequence: TGTGCCAGCAGTGAAGCTAGTGTCAATGAGCAGTTCTTC. It is translated as CASSEASVNEQFF.

Notes on this clonotype: An end of the junction differs from the germline gene, which may be a read error. Within a library made for alpha chains, this beta chain is off target, and its count is uninformative. This rearrangement joins TRBV6-2 or TRBV6-3 to TRBJ1-5; unclear D gene. The germline CDR1 and CDR2 sequences are MNHEY and SVGEGT. The CDR3 has 10 amino acids. The CDR3 coding sequence is TGTGCCAGCAGCAAACAGCCCCAGCATTTT. Its protein is CASSKQPQHF.

This clonotype came up many times. Little can be read into the size of this beta chain, an off-target read in a library designed for alpha chains. This rearrangement joins TRBV20-1 to TRBJ2-7; D is possibly TRBD1 (6 bases). The CDR3 has 13 residues. Trimming stripped 5 bases from V and 5 bases from J, with 16 bases between. Germline V gene data show CDR1 as DFQATT and CDR2 as SNEGSKA (reference sequence). The CDR3 DNA sequence: TGCAGTGCTTGCCGGGAACAGGGCGACGAGCAGTACTTC. It is translated as CSACREQGDEQYF.